This T cell receptor (beta chain) was retrieved from a study of T cell responses to AZD1222 COVID-19 vaccine. Overall study findings and caveats: Unmutated regions of variants are reportedly targeted by nearly half of spike-specific TCRs.

This table comes from immunoSEQ multiplex PCR, and its TCRdb copy is limited to in-frame clones, with some not included. The sample has roughly 160,000 clones, almost 90% seen once; the top ten hold around 5.2%. Of note for this clone: Its antigen remains unidentified.

Between the trimmed V and J ends, which lost 0 bases and 2 bases, there was a span of 8 bases. Germline CDR1 reads SGHRS; CDR2 reads YFSETQ. The CDR3 contains 14 residues. The sample here was peripheral blood, taken on day 0 of AZD1222 vaccination. The chain joins TRBV5-1 to TRBJ1-2, with D perhaps TRBD1 (5 bases). The clonotype was recovered from an adult in good health. Written as DNA, the CDR3 is TGCGCCAGCAGCTTGGTCAGGGTCAACTATGGCTACACCTTC. Its protein product is CASSLVRVNYGYTF.